Presented here are 4 T cell receptor beta chains from one specimen sequenced in a study of blood T cell repertoires in COVID-19. This table comes from immunoSEQ multiplex PCR, and its TCRdb copy is limited to in-frame clones, with some not included. The sample shows tens of thousands of clones, approximately 91% of them seen only once. Sequenced input: peripheral blood. The origin of the receptors is a woman in her 50s with active or convalescent COVID-19.

This chain joins TRBV6-5 and TRBJ1-1; D is perhaps TRBD1 (6 bases). The CDR3 consists of 14 residues. Germline CDR1 is MNHEY and CDR2 is SVGAGI. Trimming pared 6 bases from V and 2 bases from J, leaving 13 bases between. Here the CDR3 reads CASSPPGVNTEAFF. As DNA, the CDR3 is TGTGCCAGCAGCCCACCAGGGGTTAACACTGAAGCTTTCTTT.

CDR3 region: CASSLRPGNNEQFF. The CDR3 DNA follows: TGTGCCAGCAGTCTACGGCCAGGGAACAATGAGCAGTTCTTC. This chain joins TRBV6-5 and TRBJ2-1, with TRBD1 as a possible D gene (5 bases). The germline gives CDR1 MNHEY, CDR2 SVGAGI. V dropped 5 bases and J dropped 5 bases, with 13 bases sitting between them. CDR3 length equals 14 residues.

The rearrangement joins TRBV12-3 or TRBV12-4 to TRBJ2-5; no clear D. V dropped 6 bases and J dropped 2 bases, with 10 bases sitting between them. This CDR3 region has 13 residues. CDR3 sequence reads: CASRVRSQETQYF. DNA for the CDR3: TGTGCCAGCAGAGTGAGATCTCAAGAGACCCAGTACTTC.

The genes are TRBV19 and TRBJ2-1; 8 positions agree with TRBD2. V lost 5 bases and J lost 9; bases outside the gene matches: 6. The CDR3 has 13 residues. The germline CDR1 and CDR2 sequences are LNHDA and SQIVND (reference sequence). The CDR3 here is CASSPREEGEQFF. The DNA for the CDR3 is TGTGCCAGTAGTCCGCGGGAGGAGGGTGAGCAGTTCTTC.